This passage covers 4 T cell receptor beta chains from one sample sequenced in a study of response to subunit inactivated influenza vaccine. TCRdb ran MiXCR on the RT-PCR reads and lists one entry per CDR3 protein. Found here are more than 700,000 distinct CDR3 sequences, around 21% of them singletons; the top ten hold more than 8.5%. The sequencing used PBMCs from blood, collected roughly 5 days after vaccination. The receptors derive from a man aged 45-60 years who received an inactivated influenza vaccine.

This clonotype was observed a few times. The CDR3 region is CASSGTARELFF. The CDR3 DNA is TGTGCCAGCAGTGGGACGGCAAGGGAACTGTTTTTT. The chain uses TRBV12-3 or TRBV12-4 and TRBJ1-4; D perhaps matches TRBD1 (5 bases). Trimming left V 5 bases short and J 12 bases short, with 13 bases between. This CDR3 is 12 amino acids long.

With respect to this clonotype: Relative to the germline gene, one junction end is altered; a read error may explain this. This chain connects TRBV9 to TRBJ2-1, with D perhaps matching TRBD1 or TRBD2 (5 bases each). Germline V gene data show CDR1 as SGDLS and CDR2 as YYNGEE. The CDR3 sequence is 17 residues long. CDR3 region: CASSVDVGDPAYSEQFF. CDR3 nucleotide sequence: TGTGCCAGCAGCGTAGATGTTGGGGACCCTGCTTACAGTGAGCAGTTCTTC.

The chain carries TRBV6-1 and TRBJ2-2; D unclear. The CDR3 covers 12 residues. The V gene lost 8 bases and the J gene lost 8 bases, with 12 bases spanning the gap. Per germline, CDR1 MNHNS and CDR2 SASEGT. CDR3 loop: CASRVRGGELFF. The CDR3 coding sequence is TGTGCCAGCCGAGTCCGCGGAGGGGAGCTGTTTTTT.

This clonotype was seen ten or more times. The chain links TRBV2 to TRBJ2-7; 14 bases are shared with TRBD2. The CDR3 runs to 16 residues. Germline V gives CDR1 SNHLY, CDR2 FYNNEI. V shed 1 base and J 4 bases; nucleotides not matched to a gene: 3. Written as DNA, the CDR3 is TGTGCCAGCAGTGAAGGACTAGCGGGAGGGCCTTACGAGCAGTACTTC. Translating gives CASSEGLAGGPYEQYF.